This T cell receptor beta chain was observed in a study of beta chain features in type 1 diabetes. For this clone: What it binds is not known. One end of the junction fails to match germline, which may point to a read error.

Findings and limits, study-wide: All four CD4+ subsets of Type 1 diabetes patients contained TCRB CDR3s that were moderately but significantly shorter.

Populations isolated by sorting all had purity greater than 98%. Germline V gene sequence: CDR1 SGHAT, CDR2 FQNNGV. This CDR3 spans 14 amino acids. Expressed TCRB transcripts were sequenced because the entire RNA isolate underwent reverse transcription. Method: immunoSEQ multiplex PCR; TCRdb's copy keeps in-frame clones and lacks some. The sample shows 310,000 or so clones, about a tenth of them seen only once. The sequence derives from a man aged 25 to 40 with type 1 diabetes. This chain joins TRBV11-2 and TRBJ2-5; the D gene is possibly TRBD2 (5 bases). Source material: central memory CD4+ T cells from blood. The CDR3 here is CASNLGGNQETQYF. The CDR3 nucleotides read TGTGCCAGCAACTTAGGAGGAAACCAAGAGACCCAGTACTTC.